The present T cell receptor (beta chain) was sequenced within a study of blood T cell repertoires in COVID-19. This CDR3 has 13 residues. Trimming took 8 bases from V and 7 from J; bases not matched to a gene: 5. Germline-derived CDR1 and CDR2 are MNHEY and SVGAGI. This table comes from immunoSEQ multiplex PCR, and its TCRdb copy is limited to in-frame clones, with some not included. The sample lists fewer than 300,000 clones, 82% occurring once. The receptor's source is a woman in her late teens or twenties with acute or convalescent COVID-19. The gene calls are TRBV6-5 and TRBJ1-6; 7 positions agree with TRBD1. What was sequenced was peripheral blood. CDR3 in DNA: TGTGCCAGCCTAGGGGGACAGAATTCACCCCTCCACTTT. Protein: CASLGGQNSPLHF.